This T cell receptor beta chain emerged from a study of beta chain features in type 1 diabetes (dated by TCRdb to 2016 to 2019). Background for the entire study: No differences in mean age, gender distribution, total cell number or subset yield were found between patients and healthy donors. A total of just under 110,000,000 sorted cells were examined across all samples, and RNA yield correlated strongly with the number of cells per subset. In the study, TCRB repertoires of sorted circulating CD4+ T cell subsets from recently diagnosed type 1 diabetes patients were compared with those of matched healthy donors. Regulatory and stem cell-like memory subsets were isolated from only 8 patients and roughly 8 healthy donors, whereas naive and central memory subsets came from all 30 or so donors. Overall results and qualifications from the work: A moderate but significant shortening of TCRB CDR3 length was observed in type 1 diabetes patients in all four CD4+ subsets. Because cDNA rather than genomic DNA was sequenced, highly expressing activated cells could have been over-represented, although no difference in activation and CD3 levels was found between groups. Because small numbers of individuals were included in the HLA sub-analyses, any influence of HLA type on TCRB rearrangement was left unresolved. The naive, central memory and regulatory TCRB repertoires appeared to resemble one another more closely among patients than among healthy donors. PCR may preferentially amplify shorter templates, but because patient and control samples were amplified and corrected together, any resulting skew would affect both groups equally. Patients with type 1 diabetes made fewer insertions and deleted more nucleotides at VDJ recombination sites, implying thymic rearrangement abnormalities.

CDR1 is given as SGHTA and CDR2 as FQGNSA, both from the germline V gene. The junction shows trimming of 5 bases on V and 3 bases on J, and the gene matches do not reach 9 bases of it. From the cysteine up to the phenylalanine, the CDR3 has a length of 16 residues. Of the read, only the CDR3 DNA is kept; its 48 bases are in frame from base 1. This clone turned up a few times. Its antigen is currently not known. Within one base of it there is no much larger clone, and no base qualities were kept. From each donor, a single peripheral blood sample of 90 to 150 mL on average was drawn into heparinised tubes. Using a panel that included CD45RO, CCR7, CD25, CD127, CD95 and CD27, naive, central memory, regulatory and stem cell-like memory CD4+ T cells were sorted on a BD FACSAria II. Purity was above 95% for every sorted population. PBMCs were isolated right away by Lymphoprep density gradient centrifugation and were stained directly, without culture. So that batch effects would be minimized, each experiment stained and sorted samples in pairs, pairing one healthy donor with one patient.

The entire isolated RNA was reverse transcribed using the High Capacity cDNA Reverse Transcription Kit, and thus expressed TCRB transcripts were sequenced. Naive, central memory and regulatory T cell samples underwent deep immunoSEQ sequencing, averaging around 3.6 million total reads per sample. Sorted cells were lysed in RLT buffer and RNA was extracted with DNase-treated RNeasy Micro or Mini kits, depending on cell number. To prevent cross-contamination, each cell subset was processed individually, whereas patient and healthy donor samples were processed jointly. The immunoSEQ multiplex PCR was used to amplify TCRB sequences from cDNA, yielding 87-bp fragments that span the CDR3 region. Sequencing of the amplicons was performed on the Illumina HiSeq platform. The source study handled its data this way. PCR bias was corrected computationally using synthetic template baselines, and reads within Hamming distance 2 were collapsed, with unmergeable singletons discarded. Reads were aligned to IMGT to assign V, D and J genes, CDR3 length, and insertions or deletions at six rearrangement sites. Clonotype counts were normalized to sorted cell number within each subset before computing true diversity and Gini coefficients with the tcR R package. The overlap coefficient, calculated on TCRB nucleotide sequences, was used to measure repertoire sharing. Out-of-frame TCRB sequences from naive cells were analyzed as a proxy for the pre-selection repertoire. As stored in TCRdb, this immuneACCESS dataset retains in-frame rearrangements with V and J assigned. A fraction of the clones does not appear; measured against another copy, unresolved V genes explain less than half of the discrepancy, and the remainder lacks a known reason. V and J calls and clone size come straight from that table; D and trimming were deduced from the DNA. The sample table shows nearly 700,000 clones, and roughly an eighth are seen once. The ten largest make up 0.02% to 0.025% of the sample.

The chain employs TRBV7-2 and TRBJ2-3; 9 bases in the middle match TRBD2. The sequence was collected from a man younger than 35 with type 1 diabetes. The sequencing sample was made of naive CD4+ T cells from blood. The cell subset or site tag for this specimen amounts to: true naive CD4+ T cells. The CDR3 region has the sequence CASSDGGGAGTDTQYF. The nucleotides are TGTGCCAGCAGCGATGGCGGGGGGGCCGGGACAGATACGCAGTATTTT.